Reported below is one T cell receptor (beta chain). The source of the sample is a study of blood T cells in healthy people across ages. About the research overall: Per two T cells, template switching captured roughly one barcoded beta molecule.

It was with a sample-barcoded 5' primer and a J-beta primer mix that a second PCR of roughly 7 to 12 cycles was run. MiXCR was run by TCRdb on the 5' RACE reads, yielding one entry per CDR3 protein. The table shows hundreds of thousands of distinct CDR3 sequences, with roughly 46% occurring only once. This clonotype was obtained from a man at least 80 years old in good health. Sequenced: blood.

CDR3 nucleotides: TGTGCCAGCTCACCACAGTTAGACGGAGAGACCCAGTACTTC. Its translation: CASSPQLDGETQYF. The chain is built from TRBV18 and TRBJ2-5; D remains ambiguous. Germline V gene lookup returns CDR1 KGHSH and CDR2 LQKENI. V dropped 1 base and J dropped 4 bases, with 10 bases sitting between them. The CDR3 is 14 residues long. The variable domain in full, with the rest retrieved from reference TRBV18 and TRBJ2-5, is NAGVMQNPRHLVRRRGQEARLRCSPMKGHSHVYWYRQLPEEGLKFMVYLQKENIIDESGMPKERFSAEFPKEGPSILRIQQVVRGDSAAYFCASSPQLDGETQYFGPGTRLLVL.